Listed below are T cell receptor beta chains from one sample, sequenced in a study of response to subunit inactivated influenza vaccine. In TCRdb, the RT-PCR reads were re-called with MiXCR into one record per CDR3 protein. The sample yields 500,000 to 600,000 distinct CDR3 sequences, around 15% seen once. The specimen was PBMCs from blood, collected about 13 days after vaccination. These receptor sequences come from a man over 45 who received an inactivated influenza vaccine. CDR3s include the opening cysteine and the closing phenylalanine or tryptophan. The D gene is left open where the match is weak. Only some rows state a clone size, as once, few, many or a class for expanded clones.

CDR3: CASRSWTGLAYEQYF; DNA: TGTGCCAGCAGATCCTGGACAGGACTAGCCTACGAGCAGTACTTC; size: few; J: TRBJ2-7; D: NA; V: TRBV6-2/TRBV6-3
CDR3: CASSKSTSSETQYF; DNA: TGCGCCAGCAGCAAAAGTACATCCTCGGAGACCCAGTACTTC; size: NA; J: TRBJ2-5; D: NA; V: TRBV4-3
CDR3: CASSIQGSSYEQYF; DNA: TGTGCCAGTAGTATACAGGGGAGCAGCTACGAGCAGTACTTC; size: NA; J: TRBJ2-7; D: NA; V: TRBV19
CDR3: CASRSRRVSNEQFF; DNA: TGTGCAAGTCGCTCAAGACGAGTCTCGAATGAGCAGTTCTTC; size: NA; J: TRBJ2-1; D: NA; V: TRBV12-2
CDR3: CASRKDTNQPQHF; DNA: TGTGCCAGCAGGAAGGACACAAATCAGCCCCAGCATTTT; size: NA; J: TRBJ1-5; D: NA; V: TRBV12-3/TRBV12-4
CDR3: CASSPSSAGELEKLFF; DNA: TGCGCCAGCAGCCCCAGCTCGGCAGGGGAACTCGAGAAACTGTTTTTT; size: few; J: TRBJ1-4; D: NA; V: TRBV4-3
CDR3: CSAQLAGATDTQYF; DNA: TGCAGTGCTCAACTAGCGGGAGCGACAGATACGCAGTATTTT; size: NA; J: TRBJ2-3; D: TRBD2; V: TRBV20-1
CDR3: CASSPGTANIQYF; DNA: TGTGCCAGCAGCCCAGGGACGGCGAACATTCAGTACTTC; size: many; J: TRBJ2-4; D: NA; V: TRBV7-2
CDR3: CASSPRTRTDTQYF; DNA: TGTGCCAGCAGCCCGAGGACACGCACAGATACGCAGTATTTT; size: many; J: TRBJ2-3; D: NA; V: TRBV7-2
CDR3: CASSLEMRPTNEKLFF; DNA: TGTGCCAGCAGCTTAGAAATGAGACCAACTAATGAAAAACTGTTTTTT; size: NA; J: TRBJ1-4; D: NA; V: TRBV7-9
CDR3: CASSSHSADRQNQPQHF; DNA: TGTGCCAGTAGCTCCCACTCAGCGGACAGGCAGAATCAGCCCCAGCATTTT; size: NA; J: TRBJ1-5; D: TRBD1; V: TRBV19